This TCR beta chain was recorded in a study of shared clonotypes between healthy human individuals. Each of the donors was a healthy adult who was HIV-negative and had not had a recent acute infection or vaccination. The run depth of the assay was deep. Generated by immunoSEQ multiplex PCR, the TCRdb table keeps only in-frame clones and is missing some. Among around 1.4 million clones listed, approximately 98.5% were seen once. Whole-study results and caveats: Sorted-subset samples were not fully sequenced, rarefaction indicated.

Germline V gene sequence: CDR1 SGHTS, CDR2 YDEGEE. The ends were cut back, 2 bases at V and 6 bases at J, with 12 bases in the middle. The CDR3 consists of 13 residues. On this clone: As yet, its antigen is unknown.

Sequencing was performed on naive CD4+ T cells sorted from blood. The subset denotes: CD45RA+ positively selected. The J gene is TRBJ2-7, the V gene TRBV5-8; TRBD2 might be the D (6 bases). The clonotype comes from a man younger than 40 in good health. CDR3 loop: CASSFLLGGEQYF. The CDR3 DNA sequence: TGTGCCAGCAGCTTTCTATTGGGGGGCGAGCAGTACTTC.